This TCR beta chain was observed in a study of shared clonotypes between healthy human individuals. Points on this clone: The antigen is not known. The sample contains more than one DNA sequence encoding this CDR3.

Per the germline V gene, CDR1 is SGHRS and CDR2 is YFSETQ. This CDR3 comprises 12 residues. Trimming took off 4 bases at V and 6 bases at J, with 8 bases between the two ends. Study-wide findings and caveats: Sequencing depth was predicted to influence how clonotypes are shared among donors. It was observed that roughly 5.5% of naive CD4 clonotypes were shared across several donors.

Selected positively for CCR7 and CD45RO-negative, naive CD8 cells excluded terminally differentiated effector memory CD45RA+ cells. The data were produced by immunoSEQ multiplex PCR, yet TCRdb's version contains in-frame clones alone and is incomplete. Of millions of clones listed, less than 95% are singletons. The V and J genes are TRBV5-1 and TRBJ2-1; a weak D match, TRBD1 (5 bases). Sequencing was carried out using naive CD8+ T cells sorted from blood. The clonotype was recovered from a man between 18 and 35 years old in good health. The CDR3 is CASSTTGNEQFF. The CDR3 DNA is TGCGCCAGCAGCACCACAGGCAATGAGCAGTTCTTC.